This entry is about one TCR beta chain. Its cognate antigen has yet to be identified. Base quality data are lacking; no much larger clone is found one base away. This specimen comes from a study of cytomegalovirus exposure and HLA in healthy donors (dated by TCRdb to 2016 to 2017). Describing the broader study: According to an earlier analysis of a few hundred of the donors, 150 million to 200 million T cells yielded 117 million unique TCR beta sequences and more than 250 Gb of sequence data. Among roughly 400 genotyped donors of the cohort, an average of 235,054 unique TCR beta nucleotide sequences were sequenced per donor, roughly 18% of them non-productive. Rather than using new phenotypic data, the later analysis identified candidate immune exposures from TCR beta sequences and from how often those sequences occurred across donors. Several DR-DQ haplotypes were treated as single units for association and clustering because of strong linkage in the cohort. An early release that covered fewer than 800 HLA-typed donors contained about 300 gigabases of sequencing data and roughly 84 million unique TCR sequences. Genome-wide SNP genotypes for about 65% of the 666 donors were used in a later genetic analysis, which treated that subset as a discovery cohort. A later analysis re-examined previously published TCR beta repertoires from 500 to 700 donors and added high-resolution HLA genotyping to investigate patterns of TCR occurrence. A separate validation cohort of some 130 different subjects was used in addition to the 666-subject first cohort. An earlier analysis of some 500 of the donors used high-throughput TCR beta sequencing to judge whether each TCR beta V gene segment behaved as functional or pseudogenic. Class I and class II HLA loci were covered by the typing at four-digit resolution. The genetic ancestry cluster associated with self-reported Caucasian donors included 81% of the roughly 410 genotyped donors. Donor age, sex, ethnicity and CMV serostatus were collected together with the repertoire data. To predict cytomegalovirus infection status, the study brought together high-throughput TCR immunosequencing, statistical association of individual TCRs with disease status, and machine learning. The study used immunosequencing to profile the T cell repertoires of under 700 subjects and linked those repertoires to cytomegalovirus serostatus. The study aimed to test whether cataloging public T cell receptors could reveal signatures of past pathogen exposure. The number of donors typed differed by locus, with roughly 620-640 for A, B, C, DRB1 and DQB1, around 560 for DQA1, about 610 for DPA1, and some 470 for DPB1. Every discovery cohort repertoire had been produced on one sequencing platform. Overall study results and their limits: Most CMV-associated TCR beta chains appeared to be HLA-restricted in a later analysis, and the HLA associations seemed to be driven largely by CMV exposure. CMV serostatus was the only immune exposure information available for the cohort. A further reported finding was that TCR beta sequences accurately predicted the HLA-A and HLA-B alleles for most subjects in the first cohort. A group of highly shared sequence variants was considered likely to be a technical artifact of the sequencing pipeline. Linkage disequilibrium might explain the correlated functional status among segregating V segments, but an unknown experimental factor could not be ruled out. In a later analysis, HLA-associated TCR beta chains were found to be more clonally expanded and to have lower generation probabilities than equally common non-associated chains. Because some donors lacked HLA typing at each locus, the association tests relied only on the typed subset. A later genetic analysis associated a missense DCLRE1C variant with V-gene and J-gene trimming of TCR beta chains, and an independent cohort replicated the association. Only TCR beta chains were sequenced in this cohort, and the absence of alpha or paired-chain data limited detectable features. In a later genetic analysis, fewer N-insertions in productive TCRs were reported among donors in an Asian-associated ancestry cluster than the roughly 640-donor mean. The study listed 164 TCR beta chains as associated with cytomegalovirus. Presence/absence analyses assumed roughly uniform sequencing depth across donors, an assumption that may not hold. Broadly in line with IMGT annotations, most TCR beta V segments showed up in productive rearrangements about 90% or about 30% of the time in an earlier analysis of some 590 of the donors. According to a later analysis, TCR association rates differed among HLA loci, with DRB1 alleles showing the most associated TCRs and HLA-C alleles showing the fewest. The 87-base-pair reads could not distinguish some IMGT-functional V segments, including TRBV6-2 and TRBV6-3, so those segments were excluded. In vitro tests confirmed that a few of the cytomegalovirus-associated TCR beta chains recognize cytomegalovirus antigens. At a false discovery rate of 0.05, a later analysis linked about 17,000 TCR beta sequences to specific HLA alleles. A later analysis reported that several top co-occurrence clusters appeared linked to parvovirus B19, influenza, CMV and Epstein-Barr virus. Strong co-occurrence of HLA alleles, especially DR and DQ, made assigning TCR associations to individual alleles difficult. Most TCR sequences were observed very rarely across donors, whereas some public TCRs were present in many individuals. The classifier was reported to diagnose cytomegalovirus status with high specificity and sensitivity in both the original cohort and the validation cohort. The authors suggested that the approach could potentially be generalized to other disease states and immunological phenotypes. Some 15 rarely observed V segments, including chromosome 9 orphons, were excluded from the earlier analysis of about 500 of the donors because counts were too low.

The library was made by the immunoSEQ multiplex PCR assay. For the multiplex PCR, a mixture combining 60 forward primers for TCR Vbeta segments and 13 reverse primers for TCR Jbeta segments was used. Amplification of the CDR3 region of rearranged TCR beta genes was performed with a multiplex PCR assay on genomic DNA. The Illumina HiSeq System was used to sequence the amplified TCR beta libraries as 87-base-pair reads. Per the authors' processing: A later analysis tallied around 80 million unique TCR beta chains across the 640 or so repertoires, and approximately 12 million of those chains were shared by two or more donors. A nearest-neighbor algorithm error-corrected the raw reads and collapsed the reads into unique sequences, merging closely related sequences to remove PCR and sequencing errors. V, D and J gene segments were assigned by aligning CDR3 sequences to IMGT reference sequences. For a sequence to be retained, a match of at least six nucleotides to both a V gene segment and a J gene segment was required. A rearrangement counted as productive if the CDR3 had no stop codons and remained in frame with V and J, and every other rearrangement counted as non-productive. Following IMGT convention, CDR3 was defined as the stretch from the second conserved V-encoded cysteine to the conserved J-encoded phenylalanine. The earlier analysis of some 580 of the donors excluded any sequence lacking an unambiguous match to a single V gene segment. An earlier analysis of a few hundred of the donors called V segments functional above 56.7% productive rearrangements and segregating when the between-donor standard deviation exceeded 5%. A statistical classification framework was developed to diagnose cytomegalovirus status using the catalog of TCR beta chain sequences. In a later analysis, V and J genes were assigned by comparing TCR nucleotide sequences against IMGT/GENE-DB human TR gene sequences. In a later analysis, CDR3 sequences and most-parsimonious VDJ recombination scenarios were assigned using the TCRdist pipeline. A later analysis defined each TCR beta chain by its CDR3 amino acid sequence plus V-gene family, and excluded reads lacking a unique V-gene family. As a way to deal with suspected cross-contamination and a sequencing artifact, a later analysis dropped approximately 570 nucleotide sequences that were highly shared and had low generation probability. A later analysis calculated a clonal expansion index for each public chain from normalized within-repertoire ranks of inferred template counts. In a later analysis, generation probabilities were computed with a VDJ recombination model fitted to out-of-frame rearrangements, and the resulting probabilities were checked against IGoR. A later analysis scored TCR-TCR, TCR-HLA and TCR-CMV co-occurrence with hypergeometric tests, applying a repertoire-size bias correction to TCR pairs. A later analysis estimated false discovery rates by permuting HLA or CMV assignments 20 times. In a later analysis, co-occurring TCRs were grouped with DBSCAN, and TCRdist sequence similarity was added when clustering was performed within HLA-allele-positive subsets. For co-occurrence clustering, repertoires with fewer than 30,000 or more than 120,000 public chains were excluded, along with a handful of repertoires with anomalous nucleotide sharing. In TCRdb, the immuneACCESS table is reduced to in-frame sequences with V and J assigned. These tables do not hold every clone; where another copy was compared, an unresolved V gene accounts for under half, and the others remain unexplained. The V and J calls and clone size were taken over from that table, and D and trimming were inferred from the DNA. This sample holds about 110,000 clones; around 77% were observed only once. The ten largest account for 5.4% of the sample.

The CDR3 measures 14 amino acids from cysteine to phenylalanine. Left in the record is the CDR3 DNA by itself, 42 bases read in frame from the first base. Trimming leaves V shorter by 4 bases and J shorter by 4 bases, with the junction holding 6 bases beyond the gene matches. The germline V gene sets CDR1 to SGHRS and CDR2 to YFSETQ. The cohort was made up of roughly 670 healthy bone marrow donors. Cohort members were all nominally healthy when sampled, although unrecorded immune exposures were likely present. The donor tested CMV seropositive and was one of the 289 seropositive cohort members. A peripheral blood sample was provided by each donor, and peripheral blood mononuclear cells were used for TCR beta sequencing. The Qiagen DNeasy Blood Extraction Kit was used to extract genomic DNA from the blood cell samples.

This clonotype was sampled from a woman aged 25 to 39 in good health and CMV-seropositive. This chain joins TRBV5-1 to TRBJ2-7; 9 bases in the middle match TRBD2. Sequencing was performed on PBMCs. The CDR3 region: CASSKRTSEYEQYF. The DNA sequence is given as TGCGCCAGCAGCAAGAGGACTAGCGAGTACGAGCAGTACTTC.